This TCR beta chain was sequenced during a study of cytomegalovirus exposure and HLA in healthy donors. Study-wide background: About 85 million unique TCRs from HLA-typed donors were held in an early release of data. Study findings and constraints: One variant, a missense change in DCLRE1C, was linked in a later analysis to TCR beta V- and J-gene trimming. A later analysis, which compared TCR beta chains of equal frequency, found the HLA-associated ones more clonally expanded.

With respect to this clone: The antigen remains undetermined.

V trimming: 2 bases; J trimming: 5 bases; junction bases outside the gene matches: 6. The germline V gene encodes CDR1 GTSNPN and CDR2 SVGIG (reference sequence). The CDR3 totals 15 residues. This PCR relied on a set of 60 Vbeta primers and 13 Jbeta primers. The assay was immunoSEQ multiplex PCR, and TCRdb's table has in-frame clones only and misses some. The sample has about 140,000 clones; approximately 80% are singletons. The source material was PBMCs. V and J are TRBV30 and TRBJ2-5, with 12 bases that match TRBD1. This clonotype was obtained from a man aged 25 to 45 in good health and CMV-seronegative. The CDR3 DNA is TGTGCCTGGAGTATGGGGACAGGGGGCGGCGAGACCCAGTACTTC. Translated: CAWSMGTGGGETQYF.